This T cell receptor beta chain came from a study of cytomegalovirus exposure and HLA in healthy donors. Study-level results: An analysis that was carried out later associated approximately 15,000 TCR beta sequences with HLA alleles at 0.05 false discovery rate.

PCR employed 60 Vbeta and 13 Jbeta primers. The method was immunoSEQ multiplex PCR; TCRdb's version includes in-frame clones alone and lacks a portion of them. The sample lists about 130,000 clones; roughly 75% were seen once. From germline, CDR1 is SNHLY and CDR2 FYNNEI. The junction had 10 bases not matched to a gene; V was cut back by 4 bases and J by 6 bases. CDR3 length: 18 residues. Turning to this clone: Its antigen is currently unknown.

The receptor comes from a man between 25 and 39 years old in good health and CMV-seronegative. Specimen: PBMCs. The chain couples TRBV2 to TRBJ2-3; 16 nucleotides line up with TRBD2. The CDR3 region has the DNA TGTGCCAGCAGTGTGGTGGGACTAGCGGGAGGGATCACGGATACGCAGTATTTT. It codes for CASSVVGLAGGITDTQYF.